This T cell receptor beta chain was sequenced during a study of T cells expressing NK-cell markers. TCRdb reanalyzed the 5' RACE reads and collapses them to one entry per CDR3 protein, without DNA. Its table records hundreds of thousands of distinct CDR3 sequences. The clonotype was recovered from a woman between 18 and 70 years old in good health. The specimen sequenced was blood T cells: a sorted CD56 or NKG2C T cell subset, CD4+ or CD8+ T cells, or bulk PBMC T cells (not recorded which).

The CDR3: CASRRLAGLDEQFF. The V gene is TRBV5-1, the J gene TRBJ2-1; TCRdb's D call of TRBD2 is untestable without DNA. The CDR3 runs 14 residues. CDR1 is SGHRS, CDR2 YFSETQ, per germline.